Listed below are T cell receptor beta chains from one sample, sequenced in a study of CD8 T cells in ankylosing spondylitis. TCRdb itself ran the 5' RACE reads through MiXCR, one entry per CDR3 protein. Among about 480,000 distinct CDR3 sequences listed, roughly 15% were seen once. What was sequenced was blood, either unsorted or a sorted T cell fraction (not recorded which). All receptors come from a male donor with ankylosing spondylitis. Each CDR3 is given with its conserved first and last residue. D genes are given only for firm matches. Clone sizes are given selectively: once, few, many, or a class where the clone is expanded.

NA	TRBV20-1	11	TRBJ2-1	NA	CSARSGPEQFF	TGCAGTGCTAGAAGCGGGCCTGAGCAGTTCTTC
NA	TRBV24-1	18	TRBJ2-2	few	CASRRYRTNPTAFGELFF	TGTGCCTCAAGACGTTACCGAACTAACCCCACTGCGTTCGGGGAGCTGTTTTTT
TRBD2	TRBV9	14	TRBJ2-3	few	CASNGGGRPDTQYF	TGTGCCAGCAACGGCGGGGGGCGGCCAGATACGCAGTATTTT
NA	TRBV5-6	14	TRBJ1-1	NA	CASSRLSANTEAFF	TGTGCCAGCAGTCGGCTGTCGGCGAACACTGAAGCTTTCTTT
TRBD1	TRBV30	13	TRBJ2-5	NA	CAWSQGVMETQYF	TGTGCCTGGAGCCAGGGGGTAATGGAGACCCAGTACTTC
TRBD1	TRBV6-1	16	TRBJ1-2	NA	CASRRDRSSTFYGYTF	TGTGCCAGCAGACGGGACAGATCCTCGACCTTCTATGGCTACACCTTC
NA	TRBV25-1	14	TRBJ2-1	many	CASSPAGSYNEQFF	TGTGCCAGCAGTCCAGCAGGCTCCTACAATGAGCAGTTCTTC
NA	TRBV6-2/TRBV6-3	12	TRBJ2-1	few	CASSQIVYEQFF	TGTGCCAGCTCACAGATCGTTTATGAGCAGTTCTTC
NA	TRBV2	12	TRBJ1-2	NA	CASIGQTYGYTF	TGTGCCAGCATAGGACAGACCTATGGCTACACCTTC
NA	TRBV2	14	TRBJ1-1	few	CASTWESMNTEAFF	TGTGCCAGCACCTGGGAGTCTATGAACACTGAAGCTTTCTTT
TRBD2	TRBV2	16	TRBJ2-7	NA	CASSRTSGRGSYEQYF	TGTGCCAGCAGCCGGACTAGCGGGAGGGGATCCTACGAGCAGTACTTC
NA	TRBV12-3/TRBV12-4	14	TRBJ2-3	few	CASSPPGRGTVQYF	TGTGCCAGCAGTCCCCCGGGACGGGGGACGGTGCAGTATTTT
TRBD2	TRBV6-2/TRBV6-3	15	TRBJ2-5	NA	CASSRSTSQQETQYF	TGTGCCAGCAGCCGCTCGACTAGCCAGCAAGAGACCCAGTACTTC
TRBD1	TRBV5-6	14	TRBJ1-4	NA	CASSQTGLREKLFF	TGTGCCAGCAGCCAGACAGGGTTGAGGGAAAAACTGTTTTTT
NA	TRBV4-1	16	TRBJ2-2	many	CASSQGGWRGTGELFF	TGCGCCAGCAGCCAAGGGGGATGGAGAGGCACCGGGGAGCTGTTTTTT
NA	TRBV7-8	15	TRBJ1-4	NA	CASSPQGTTNEKLFF	TGTGCCAGCAGCCCGCAGGGGACAACTAATGAAAAACTGTTTTTT
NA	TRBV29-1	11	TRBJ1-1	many	CSVRTVTEAFF	TGCAGCGTCCGTACGGTAACTGAAGCTTTCTTT
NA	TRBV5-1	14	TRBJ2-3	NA	CASSFGHRTDTQYF	TGCGCCAGCAGCTTCGGCCACCGCACAGATACGCAGTATTTT
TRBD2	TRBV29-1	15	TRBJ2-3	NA	CSVVPASGKTDTQYF	TGCAGCGTTGTGCCGGCTAGCGGGAAAACAGATACGCAGTATTTT
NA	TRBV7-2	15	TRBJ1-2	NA	CASSFTPLEGPGYTF	TGTGCCAGCAGTTTCACCCCCCTAGAGGGTCCTGGCTACACCTTC
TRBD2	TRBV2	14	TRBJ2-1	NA	CASRLIAGGVEQFF	TGTGCCAGCCGATTGATAGCGGGAGGAGTAGAGCAGTTCTTC
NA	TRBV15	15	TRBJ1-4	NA	CATSTPTGRNEKLFF	TGTGCCACCAGCACTCCAACGGGCCGTAATGAAAAACTGTTTTTT
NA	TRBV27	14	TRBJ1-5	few	CASSARASNQPQHF	TGTGCCAGCAGTGCCAGGGCTAGCAATCAGCCCCAGCATTTT
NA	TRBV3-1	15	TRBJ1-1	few	CASSQSWPRETEAFF	TGTGCCAGCAGCCAAAGTTGGCCCCGGGAGACTGAAGCTTTCTTT
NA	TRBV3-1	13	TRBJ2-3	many	CASSPATRNTQYF	TGTGCCAGCAGCCCGGCCACTCGGAATACGCAGTATTTT
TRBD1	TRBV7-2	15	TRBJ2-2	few	CASSPRTGGNGELFF	TGTGCCAGCAGCCCCAGGACAGGGGGCAACGGGGAGCTGTTTTTT
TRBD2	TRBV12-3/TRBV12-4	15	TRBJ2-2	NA	CASRQAGGQAGELFF	TGTGCCAGCAGACAAGCGGGGGGGCAGGCCGGGGAGCTGTTTTTT
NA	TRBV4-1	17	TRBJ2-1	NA	CASSQVLRSGDYNEQFF	TGCGCCAGCAGCCAAGTACTGCGGTCTGGGGACTACAATGAGCAGTTCTTC
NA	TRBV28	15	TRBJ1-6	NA	CASSLASPGNSPLHF	TGTGCCAGCAGTTTAGCGTCGCCAGGGAATTCACCCCTCCACTTT
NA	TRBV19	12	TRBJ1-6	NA	CASSIPGTPLHF	TGTGCCAGTTCGATCCCTGGGACACCCCTCCACTTT
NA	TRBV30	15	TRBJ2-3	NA	CAWTRTQSSTDTQYF	TGTGCCTGGACTAGGACCCAATCTTCCACAGATACGCAGTATTTT
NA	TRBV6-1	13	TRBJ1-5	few	CASNLLLDQPQHF	TGTGCCAGCAACCTCCTGTTGGATCAGCCCCAGCATTTT
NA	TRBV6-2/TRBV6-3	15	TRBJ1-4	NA	CASSSGTNLGEKLFF	TGTGCCAGCAGTTCCGGGACGAACCTTGGTGAAAAACTGTTTTTT
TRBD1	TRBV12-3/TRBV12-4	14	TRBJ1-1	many	CASSPRTGGPEAFF	TGTGCCAGCAGTCCCAGGACAGGGGGACCTGAAGCTTTCTTT
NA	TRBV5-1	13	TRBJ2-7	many	CASSLDGTYEQYF	TGCGCCAGCAGCTTGGATGGTACCTACGAGCAGTACTTC
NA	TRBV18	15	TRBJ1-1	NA	CASSPLQGEGAEAFF	TGTGCCAGCTCACCGTTACAGGGCGAGGGAGCTGAAGCTTTCTTT
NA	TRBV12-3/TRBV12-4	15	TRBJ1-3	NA	CASSKTGISGNTIYF	TGTGCCAGCAGTAAGACAGGAATCTCTGGAAACACCATATATTTT
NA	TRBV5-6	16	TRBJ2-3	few	CASSLVRGRSTDTQYF	TGTGCCAGCAGCTTGGTAAGGGGCCGGAGCACAGATACGCAGTATTTT
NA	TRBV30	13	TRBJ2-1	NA	CASENWGVNEQFF	TGTGCCTCCGAGAATTGGGGTGTGAATGAGCAGTTCTTC
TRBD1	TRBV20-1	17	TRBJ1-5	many	CSARAAGQGARNQPQHF	TGCAGTGCTAGAGCCGCGGGACAGGGGGCGAGGAATCAGCCCCAGCATTTT
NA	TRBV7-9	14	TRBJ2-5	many	CASSSQGWQETQYF	TGTGCCAGCAGCTCACAGGGTTGGCAAGAGACCCAGTACTTC
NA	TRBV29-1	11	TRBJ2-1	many	CSVEDRVEQFF	TGCAGCGTTGAAGATCGCGTAGAGCAGTTCTTC
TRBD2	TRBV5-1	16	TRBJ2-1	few	CASSPTPGTRYNEQFF	TGCGCCAGCAGCCCGACTCCCGGGACTAGATATAATGAGCAGTTCTTC
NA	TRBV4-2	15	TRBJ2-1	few	CASSQSGQLKNEQFF	TGTGCCAGCAGCCAATCCGGGCAGCTTAAAAATGAGCAGTTCTTC
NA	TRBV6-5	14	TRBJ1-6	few	CASSYGDHNSPLHF	TGTGCCAGCAGTTACGGGGACCATAATTCACCCCTCCACTTT
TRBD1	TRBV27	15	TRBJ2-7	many	CASRYQGTGVPEQYF	TGTGCCAGCAGATATCAAGGGACAGGGGTCCCCGAGCAGTACTTC